This TCR beta chain is from a study of T cells in Graves' hyperthyroidism and ophthalmopathy. Study-level background: The initial diagnosis was the point when peripheral blood was collected, ahead of any treatment.

The junction had 5 bases not matched to a gene; V was cut back by 1 base and J by 0 bases. This CDR3 is 16 amino acids long. From germline, CDR1 is DFQATT and CDR2 SNEGSKA (reference sequence). Overall study findings and caveats: Most clonotypes expanded in thyroid above 0.001 were likewise present in blood.

This clonotype was counted at least ten times. No antigen is known for it. Researchers took RNA transcripts and amplified the TCR beta CDR3 regions from them. An initial round of RT-PCR targeting the TCR CDR3 relied on the HTBI primer set. TCRdb reanalysed the multiplex PCR reads using MiXCR and keeps one entry per CDR3 protein. The table records 250,000 to 400,000 distinct CDR3 sequences, 12% to 15% of them present only once. Thyroid ultrasound and orbital computed tomography, with clinical symptoms and serum thyroxine and TRAb, informed diagnoses. The receptor's source is a woman in her thirties or forties with Graves' ophthalmopathy. The sequenced sample was blood. The genes are TRBV20-1 and TRBJ2-1; 8 nucleotides align to TRBD2. The CDR3 sequence: CSARVRSGSSYNEQFF. The CDR3 region has the DNA TGCAGTGCTAGAGTACGGAGCGGGAGCTCCTACAATGAGCAGTTCTTC.